The present entry profiles one T cell receptor (beta chain) with its context. CDR3 size: 16 residues. V lost 4 bases, J lost 2 bases, and 16 bases lay in between. CDR1 and CDR2 (germline): LGHDT, YNNKEL (reference sequence). This entry belongs to a study of blood T cell repertoires in COVID-19. Background on the study: Material from acute and convalescent COVID-19 was sourced from the United States, Italy and Spain. From T cells, B-cell-depleted T cells, or PBMCs came the material, which was cDNA or gDNA.

In the source study's methods: Reference gene primer amplification gave estimated nucleated cell counts. Only in-frame clones appear in the TCRdb table, and some are missing; sequencing was by immunoSEQ multiplex PCR. The V and J calls and clone size come from that table; D and trimming were worked out from the DNA. The table shows a few hundred thousand clones, with about nine tenths occurring only once. The chain is built from TRBV3-1 (or the pseudogene TRBV3-2) and TRBJ2-3; D might be TRBD2 (6 bases). This clonotype was obtained from a middle-aged woman who had recovered from COVID-19. The sequenced sample was peripheral blood. CDR3 sequence: CASSPAVRGLTDTQYF. CDR3 coding DNA: TGTGCCAGCAGCCCCGCCGTGCGGGGTCTCACAGATACGCAGTATTTT.